The rows below give T cell receptor beta chains drawn from one sample of a study of T cells in Graves' hyperthyroidism and ophthalmopathy. TCRdb called the multiplex PCR reads again in MiXCR, with one record for every CDR3 protein. This table holds hundreds of thousands of distinct CDR3 sequences, approximately 15% found once. Sequencing was done on a sample of blood. The receptors here all came from a woman aged 18 to 35 with Graves' hyperthyroidism. CDR3s include the opening cysteine and the closing phenylalanine or tryptophan. D genes are given only for firm matches. Size is stated for part of the rows, as once, few or many counts, or as a class when the clone is expanded.

j_call | v_call | d_call | clone_size | cdr3_aa | cdr3_nt
TRBJ2-2 | TRBV2 | . | many | CASSELLRGTNTGELFF | TGTGCCAGCAGTGAATTGTTGCGGGGAACGAACACCGGGGAGCTGTTTTTT
TRBJ2-2 | TRBV4-2 | TRBD2 | . | CASSRYSGEGPGDTGELFF | TGTGCCAGCAGCCGCTATTCTGGGGAGGGGCCAGGTGACACCGGGGAGCTGTTTTTT
TRBJ2-3 | TRBV24-1 | TRBD2 | . | CATSDPGLDSTDTQYF | TGTGCCACCAGTGACCCGGGACTAGATTCCACAGATACGCAGTATTTT
TRBJ1-6 | TRBV12-3/TRBV12-4 | . | . | CASSLGPSYNSPLHF | TGTGCCAGCAGTTTGGGGCCCTCCTATAATTCACCCCTCCACTTT
TRBJ1-5 | TRBV4-2 | TRBD1 | . | CASSQDQGGNQPQHF | TGTGCCAGCAGCCAAGACCAGGGGGGGAATCAGCCCCAGCATTTT
TRBJ2-1 | TRBV20-1 | TRBD2 | many | CSARPWDYPYNEQFF | TGCAGTGCTAGACCCTGGGACTACCCTTACAATGAGCAGTTCTTC
TRBJ2-2 | TRBV7-6 | . | many | CASSLGGDTGELFF | TGTGCCAGCAGCTTAGGTGGGGACACCGGGGAGCTGTTTTTT
TRBJ2-1 | TRBV19 | . | . | CASRSRSGGGGSYNEQFF | TGTGCCAGTAGGTCTCGATCGGGGGGAGGGGGGTCCTACAATGAGCAGTTCTTC
TRBJ1-2 | TRBV5-1 | TRBD1 | many | CASSDRQGPPNYGYTF | TGCGCCAGCAGCGACCGACAGGGGCCGCCTAACTATGGCTACACCTTC
TRBJ2-3 | TRBV20-1 | TRBD1 | many | CSPQGAGTDTQYF | TGCAGCCCACAGGGGGCAGGCACAGATACGCAGTATTTT
TRBJ2-4 | TRBV6-1 | TRBD1 | few | CAVIGTGGLAKNIQYF | TGTGCCGTGATAGGGACAGGGGGATTAGCCAAAAACATTCAGTACTTC
TRBJ2-1 | TRBV27 | TRBD1 | . | CASSSPGQGAFEQFF | TGTGCCAGCAGTTCTCCGGGACAGGGGGCCTTTGAGCAGTTCTTC
TRBJ2-1 | TRBV11-3 | TRBD1 | many | CASSLHGQDFYNEQFF | TGTGCCAGCAGCCTCCACGGACAGGATTTCTACAATGAGCAGTTCTTC
TRBJ2-3 | TRBV6-2/TRBV6-3 | . | many | CASSYEEGRRTQYF | TGTGCCAGCAGTTACGAGGAGGGGCGAAGGACGCAGTATTTT
TRBJ2-3 | TRBV20-1 | TRBD2 | many | CSATTGGGLDTQYF | TGCAGTGCTACCACCGGGGGGGGTCTAGATACGCAGTATTTT
TRBJ1-1 | TRBV7-6 | . | many | CASSLKGGRTEAFF | TGTGCCAGCAGCTTAAAAGGGGGTAGAACTGAAGCTTTCTTT
TRBJ2-5 | TRBV19 | TRBD2 | . | CASSTKREKGQETQYF | TGTGCCAGTAGTACAAAGCGGGAGAAAGGACAAGAGACCCAGTACTTC
TRBJ1-5 | TRBV5-1 | . | few | CASSYSGTSEGQPQHF | TGCGCCAGCAGCTACTCAGGGACTTCTGAAGGTCAGCCCCAGCATTTT
TRBJ1-2 | TRBV6-1 | TRBD1 | many | CASSPTGDGEGYTF | TGTGCCAGCTCCCCGACAGGGGATGGTGAAGGCTACACCTTC
TRBJ1-3 | TRBV20-1 | . | many | CSAWHSGNTIYF | TGCAGTGCTTGGCACTCTGGAAACACCATATATTTT
TRBJ2-7 | TRBV7-7 | . | . | CASSLDTVGEQYF | TGTGCTAGCAGCTTAGATACAGTGGGCGAGCAGTACTTC
TRBJ2-3 | TRBV10-1 | . | . | CASSEGSLGRSTDTQYF | TGCGCCAGCAGTGAGGGGTCCTTAGGGCGCAGCACAGATACGCAGTATTTT
TRBJ2-5 | TRBV24-1 | . | many | CATSDLGYPNETQYF | TGTGCCACCAGTGATTTGGGCTATCCAAACGAGACCCAGTACTTC
TRBJ2-5 | TRBV5-6 | . | . | CASSLARVRPPWYF | TGTGCCAGCAGCTTGGCCCGGGTCAGGCCCCCTTGGTACTTC
TRBJ1-1 | TRBV2 | TRBD1 | . | CASSVPGQGRAEAFF | TGTGCCAGCAGTGTTCCGGGACAGGGGAGGGCTGAAGCTTTCTTT
TRBJ1-3 | TRBV27 | . | once | CASNAGRHSGNTIYF | TGTGCCAGCAACGCCGGACGGCACTCTGGAAACACCATATATTTT
TRBJ2-7 | TRBV6-1 | . | many | CASKGGHEMGEQYF | TGTGCCAGCAAAGGGGGTCACGAAATGGGAGAGCAGTACTTC